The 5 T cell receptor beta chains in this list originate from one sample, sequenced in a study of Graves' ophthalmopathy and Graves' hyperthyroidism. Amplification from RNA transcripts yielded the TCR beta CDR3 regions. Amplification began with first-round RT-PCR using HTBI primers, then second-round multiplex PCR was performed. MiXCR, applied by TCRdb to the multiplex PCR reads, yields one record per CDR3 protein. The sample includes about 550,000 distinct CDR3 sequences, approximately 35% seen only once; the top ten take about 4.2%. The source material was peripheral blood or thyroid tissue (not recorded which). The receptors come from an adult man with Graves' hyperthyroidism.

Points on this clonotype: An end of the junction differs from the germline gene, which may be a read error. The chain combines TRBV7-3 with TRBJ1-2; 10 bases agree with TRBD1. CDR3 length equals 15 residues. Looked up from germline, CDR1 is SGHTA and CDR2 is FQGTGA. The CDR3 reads CASIPPGTGVGGYTF. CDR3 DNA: TGCGCCAGCATCCCCCCCGGGACAGGGGTCGGCGGCTACACCTTC.

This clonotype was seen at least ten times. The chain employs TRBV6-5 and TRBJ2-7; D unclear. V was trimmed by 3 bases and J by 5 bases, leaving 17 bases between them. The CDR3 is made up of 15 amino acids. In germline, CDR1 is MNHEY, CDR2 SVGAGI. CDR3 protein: CASSYSQVKVDEQYF. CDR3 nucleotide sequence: TGTGCCAGCAGTTATTCCCAGGTGAAGGTCGACGAGCAGTACTTC.

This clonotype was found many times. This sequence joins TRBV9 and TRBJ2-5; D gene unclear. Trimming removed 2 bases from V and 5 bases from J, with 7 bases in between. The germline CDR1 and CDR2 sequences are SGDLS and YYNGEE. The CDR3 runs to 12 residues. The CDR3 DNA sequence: TGTGCCAGCAGCGTCAACGGGGAGACCCAGTACTTC. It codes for CASSVNGETQYF.

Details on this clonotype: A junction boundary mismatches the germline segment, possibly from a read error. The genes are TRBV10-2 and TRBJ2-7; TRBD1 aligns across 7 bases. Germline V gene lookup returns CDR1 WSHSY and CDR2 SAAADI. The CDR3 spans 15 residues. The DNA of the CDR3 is TGCGCCAGCAGTAACCACAGGGACAGCGTCTACAAGCAGTACTTC. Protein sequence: CASSNHRDSVYKQYF.

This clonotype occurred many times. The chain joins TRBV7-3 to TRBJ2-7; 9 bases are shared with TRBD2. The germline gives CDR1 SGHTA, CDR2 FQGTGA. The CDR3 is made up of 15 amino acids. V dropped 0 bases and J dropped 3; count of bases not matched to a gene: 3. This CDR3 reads CASSLTGLADYEQYF. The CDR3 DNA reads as TGTGCCAGCAGCTTAACGGGACTAGCAGACTACGAGCAGTACTTC.